One and the same sample provided the 18 T cell receptor beta chains below, sequenced in a study of cytomegalovirus exposure and HLA in healthy donors. Primers for the PCR totalled 60 Vbeta and 13 Jbeta. The repertoire was sequenced with immunoSEQ multiplex PCR; TCRdb's copy has only in-frame clones and lacks some. The sample contains hundreds of thousands of clones, over 60% of which appear only once. What was sequenced was PBMCs. The receptors originated from a male donor in good health and CMV-seronegative.

This CDR3 is CASSFDRMNTEAFF. In DNA, the CDR3 is TGTGCCAGCAGTTTTGACAGAATGAACACTGAAGCTTTCTTT. This sequence joins TRBV7-9 and TRBJ1-1; maybe TRBD1 (5 bases). CDR3 size: 14 residues. The V and J ends lost 6 bases and 0 bases respectively, with 11 bases between them. Germline CDR1 reads SEHNR; CDR2 reads FQNEAQ (reference sequence). Variable domain in full (rest from reference TRBV7-9 and TRBJ1-1): DTGVSQNPRHKITKRGQNVTFRCDPISEHNRLYWYRQTLGQGPEFLTYFQNEAQLEKSRLLSDRFSAERPKGSFSTLEIQRTEQGDSAMYLCASSFDRMNTEAFFGQGTRLTVV.

This chain connects TRBV5-4 to TRBJ1-2; unclear D gene. V shed 4 bases and J shed 8 bases, with 12 bases lying between them. The CDR3 has 12 residues. Looked up from germline, CDR1 is SGHNT and CDR2 is YYREEE (reference sequence). The CDR3 spells CASSLSGYGYTF. CDR3 in DNA: TGTGCCAGCAGCCTATCTGGTTACGGCTACACCTTC.

The V and J genes are TRBV4-2 and TRBJ2-1; 13 bases are shared with TRBD2. Germline values: CDR1 LGHNA, CDR2 YNFKEQ. V dropped 3 bases and J dropped 7; count of bases not matched to a gene: 9. The CDR3 has 17 residues. Here the CDR3 reads CASSQIDTSGGGNEQFF. CDR3 bases: TGTGCCAGCAGCCAGATCGATACTAGCGGGGGGGGGAATGAGCAGTTCTTC.

CDR3 residues: CASSPDTNYGYTF. The CDR3 DNA reads as TGTGCCAGCAGCCCGGACACAAACTATGGCTACACCTTC. This sequence joins TRBV6-5 and TRBJ1-2; tentative D call: TRBD1 (5 bases). Per germline, CDR1 MNHEY and CDR2 SVGAGI. Trimming took 6 bases from V and 2 from J, leaving 10 bases between them. The length of the CDR3 is 13 residues.

This chain connects TRBV7-3 to TRBJ2-7; 8 nucleotides agree with TRBD2. This CDR3 has 13 amino acids. Germline CDR1 reads SGHTA; CDR2 reads FQGTGA. Unmatched junction bases numbered 3, after V lost 5 bases and J lost 3 bases. CDR3 DNA sequence: TGTGCCAGCAGCCCCGCGGGGGGCTACGAGCAGTACTTC. It is translated as CASSPAGGYEQYF.

There are a few counts of this clone. V gene TRBV28 combines with J gene TRBJ2-3; TRBD2 matches 12 bases. Germline trimming cut 8 bases from V and 6 bases from J; bases unmatched to any gene: 15. From germline, CDR1 is MDHEN and CDR2 SYDVKM. The CDR3 is made up of 17 amino acids. For the CDR3, the DNA is TGTGCCAGCTCCTCTGCCCGGTGGACTAGCGGGGTGGATACGCAGTATTTT. Translated, it gives CASSSARWTSGVDTQYF.

J is TRBJ1-2 and V is TRBV9; TRBD1 is a possible D gene (6 bases). V shed 3 bases and J shed 3 bases, with 15 bases lying between them. Germline assignment: CDR1 SGDLS and CDR2 YYNGEE. CDR3 size: 15 residues. This CDR3 reads CASSALGASDYGYTF. CDR3 DNA: TGTGCCAGCAGCGCTCTGGGGGCCTCAGACTATGGCTACACCTTC.

A remark on this clone: Other nucleotide sequences from this sample produce the same CDR3. This rearrangement joins TRBV28 to TRBJ1-1, with D unclear. The CDR3 contains 11 residues. Germline-derived CDR1 and CDR2 are MDHEN and SYDVKM. V was cut by 2 bases and J by 6 bases, with 4 bases left in between. In nucleotides, the CDR3 is TGTGCCAGCAGTTTACGGTCTGAAGCTTTCTTT. Its translation: CASSLRSEAFF.

The J gene is TRBJ2-7, the V gene TRBV30; 8 bases fit TRBD2. The CDR3 extends over 13 amino acids. The germline CDR1 and CDR2 sequences are GTSNPN and SVGIG (reference sequence). The V and J ends lost 3 bases and 2 bases, in that order; junction bases with no gene match: 3. CDR3 nucleotide sequence: TGTGCCTGGAGCGGGGGGGGCGCCTACGAGCAGTACTTC. Encoded protein: CAWSGGGAYEQYF. Combining the CDR3 with reference TRBV30 and TRBJ2-7 gives the whole variable domain SQTIHQWPATLVQPVGSPLSLECTVEGTSNPNLYWYRQAAGRGLQLLFYSVGIGQISSEVPQNLSASRPQDRQFILSSKKLLLSDSGFYLCAWSGGGAYEQYFGPGTRLTVT.

The V gene is TRBV18, the J gene TRBJ1-4; TRBD1 aligns across 10 bases. The length of the CDR3 is 15 residues. J gave up 7 bases and V 2 bases, and 4 bases lay outside the gene matches. Germline V gene sequence: CDR1 KGHSH, CDR2 LQKENI. The CDR3 loop reads CASSPDRGRREKLFF. The CDR3 coding sequence is TGTGCCAGCTCACCAGACAGGGGGCGACGTGAAAAACTGTTTTTT.

The genes are TRBV7-9 and TRBJ1-4, with 7 bases matching TRBD1. J gave up 8 bases and V 4 bases, and 4 bases lay outside the gene matches. CDR3 length: 13 amino acids. Germline CDR1 SEHNR, CDR2 FQNEAQ (reference sequence). CDR3 region: CASSYRGTEKLFF. CDR3 nucleotides: TGTGCCAGCAGCTACAGGGGAACCGAAAAACTGTTTTTT.

This clone was recorded only once. The chain links TRBV4-3 to TRBJ2-7; 8 bases are shared with TRBD1. The CDR3 is made up of 17 amino acids. Trimming at V came to 0 bases and at J to 0 bases, leaving 7 bases not matched to a gene. Germline values: CDR1 LGHNA, CDR2 YSLEER. The CDR3 reads CASSQDWEQGVSYEQYF. The CDR3 DNA reads TGCGCCAGCAGCCAAGATTGGGAACAGGGGGTCTCCTACGAGCAGTACTTC.

The chain combines TRBV29-1 with TRBJ2-5; 9 bases align to TRBD2. CDR1 SQVTM and CDR2 ANQGSEA come from the germline V gene. V shed 4 bases and J 1 base; nucleotides not matched to a gene: 13. This CDR3 comprises 17 residues. This CDR3 reads CSVAGLALRSLQETQYF. In DNA form, the CDR3 reads TGCAGCGTTGCAGGACTAGCGCTGCGCTCACTCCAAGAGACCCAGTACTTC.

The CDR3 DNA reads as TGTGCCACCAGCAGAGGTGGACAGGGTTCTAGCACAGATACGCAGTATTTT. Translated: CATSRGGQGSSTDTQYF. The rearrangement joins TRBV15 to TRBJ2-3, with 8 bases that match TRBD1. The germline CDR1 and CDR2 sequences are LNHNV and YYDKDF (reference sequence). CDR3 size: 17 residues. The V and J ends lost 1 base and 0 bases, in that order; junction bases with no gene match: 6.

The genes are TRBV6-4 and TRBJ2-2; no firm D call. The CDR3 is made up of 16 amino acids. Trimming took 0 bases from V and 2 from J, leaving 10 bases between them. Germline V CDR1 and CDR2: MRHNA, SNTAGT. The CDR3 DNA reads as TGTGCCAGCAGTGACTCTTACTTTGGTAACACCGGGGAGCTGTTTTTT. This sequence encodes CASSDSYFGNTGELFF.

The genes are TRBV4-3 and TRBJ2-5; a weak D match, TRBD1 (5 bases). The CDR3 sequence is 16 residues long. Germline V gene data show CDR1 as LGHNA and CDR2 as YSLEER. Trimming left V 4 bases short and J 3 bases short, with 18 bases between. CDR3 protein: CASSPHPRGSKETQYF. The CDR3 nucleotides read TGCGCCAGCAGCCCCCACCCAAGGGGTAGTAAAGAGACCCAGTACTTC.

This chain links TRBV10-1 with TRBJ2-7; 7 nucleotides line up with TRBD1. This CDR3 comprises 16 residues. V trimming: 6 bases; J trimming: 3 bases; junction bases outside the gene matches: 14. Per the germline V gene, CDR1 is WNHNN and CDR2 is SYGVQD (reference sequence). The CDR3 spells CASSGVQGRRLYEQYF. The CDR3 DNA reads as TGCGCCAGCAGCGGCGTACAGGGGCGGAGACTCTACGAGCAGTACTTC.

The CDR3 protein is CATSRTGNNSPLHF. As DNA, the CDR3 is TGTGCCACCAGCAGGACAGGGAATAATTCACCCCTCCACTTT. This chain links TRBV15 with TRBJ1-6; 7 nucleotides agree with TRBD1. V lost 3 bases to trimming and J lost 5 bases; unmatched junction nucleotides: 1. This CDR3 has 14 residues. From germline, CDR1 is LNHNV and CDR2 YYDKDF (reference sequence).